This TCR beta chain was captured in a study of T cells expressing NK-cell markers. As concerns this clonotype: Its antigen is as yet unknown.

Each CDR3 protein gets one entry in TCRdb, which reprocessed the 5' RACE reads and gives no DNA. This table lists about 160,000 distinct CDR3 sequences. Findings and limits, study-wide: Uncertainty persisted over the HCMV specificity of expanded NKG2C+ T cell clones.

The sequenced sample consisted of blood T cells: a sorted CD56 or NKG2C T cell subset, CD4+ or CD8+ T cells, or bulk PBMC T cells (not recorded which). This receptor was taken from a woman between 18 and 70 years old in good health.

The CDR3 here is CASNKDRVWAREAFF. The chain carries TRBV4-1 and TRBJ1-1; the D gene TCRdb calls, TRBD1, cannot be checked with no DNA. The germline V gene has CDR1 MGHRA and CDR2 YSYEKL. This CDR3 region has 15 residues.